This entry features one T cell receptor (beta chain) sequence. The antigen is undetermined. The data were taken from a study of blood T cells in healthy people across ages. Per germline, CDR1 SNHLY and CDR2 FYNNEI. The V and J ends lost 1 base and 6 bases, in that order; junction bases with no gene match: 6. This CDR3 region has 15 residues. General study results and limits: The lack of PBMC sorting stopped any conclusive naive versus antigen-experienced comparison. Older age coincided with a roughly linear decline in TCR beta diversity per million T cells.

Then a second PCR, running roughly 7 to 11 cycles, was carried out with a sample-barcoded 5' primer and a J-beta primer mix. Every cDNA molecule carried a tag from a template-switch adaptor bearing 12 random nucleotides. Using its own MiXCR run on the 5' RACE reads, TCRdb lists one record per CDR3 protein. The sample lists 800,000 to 1,000,000 distinct CDR3 sequences, 48% seen once, with about an eighth in the top ten. Aged roughly 6 to 90, donors were systemically healthy Caucasians from Russia. This sequence originates from a man aged 25 to 40 in good health. The sequencing input was blood. The rearrangement links TRBV2 to TRBJ2-1; TRBD2 agrees at 7 bases. The CDR3 DNA sequence: TGTGCCAGCAGTGAAGGGGGGAGGGCCTTCAATGAGCAGTTCTTC. Translated, it gives CASSEGGRAFNEQFF.